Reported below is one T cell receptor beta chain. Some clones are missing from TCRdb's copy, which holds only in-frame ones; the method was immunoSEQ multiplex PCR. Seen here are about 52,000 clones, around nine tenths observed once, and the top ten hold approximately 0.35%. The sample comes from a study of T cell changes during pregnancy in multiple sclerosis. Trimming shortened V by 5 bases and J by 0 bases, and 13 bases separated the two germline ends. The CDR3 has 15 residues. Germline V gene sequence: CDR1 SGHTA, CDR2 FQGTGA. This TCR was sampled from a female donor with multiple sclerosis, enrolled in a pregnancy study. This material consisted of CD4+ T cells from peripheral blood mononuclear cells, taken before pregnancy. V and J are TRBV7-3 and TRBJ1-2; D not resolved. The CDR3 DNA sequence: TGTGCCAGCAGCCTACAACCGACATCTAACTATGGCTACACCTTC. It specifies CASSLQPTSNYGYTF.